This record covers a single T cell receptor (beta chain). The antigen is not known. Molecular barcoding with unique molecular identifiers was used for the TCRbeta library. TCRdb ran MiXCR on the PCR reads and lists one entry per CDR3 protein. The sample lists 600,000 to 800,000 distinct CDR3 sequences, about 12% occurring once. This sample was included in a study of T-cell reconstitution after alpha-beta-depleted transplantation in children. The V end was cut by 3 bases, the J end by 4 bases, with 14 bases between. The CDR3 runs to 15 residues. Germline assignment: CDR1 SGDLS and CDR2 YYNGEE. Whole-study findings and limits: Surviving recipient T cells and thymic progenitors underlay high day-60 TCRbeta diversity in some patients. Alpha-beta T cells present about two months after transplant were reported to originate from several hundred expanded graft clones. The authors attributed T-cell counts and diversity one year after transplant mostly to newly produced T cells.

Sequenced here: PBMCs, sampled before TCRalphabeta/CD19-depleted stem cell transplant. The chain couples TRBV9 to TRBJ1-3; no clear D. The TCR originated in a girl aged 2-15 years with congenital amegakaryocytic thrombocytopenia, due to receive a stem cell transplant. CDR3 loop: CASSAGPVRGNTIYF. CDR3 coding DNA: TGTGCCAGCAGCGCCGGACCGGTCAGAGGAAACACCATATATTTT.